These 17 T cell receptor beta chains came from one sample sequenced in a study of blood T cell repertoires in COVID-19. Sequenced by immunoSEQ multiplex PCR; TCRdb stores in-frame clones only, minus some. Altogether 200,000 to 250,000 clones are present, nearly 90% being singletons, with the ten largest covering approximately 10%. The sequenced sample was PBMCs or T cells enriched from blood (not recorded which). These receptors came from a man aged 25-40 years who had recovered from COVID-19.

The V gene is TRBV5-8, the J gene TRBJ1-2; D is ambiguous. V was pared by 4 bases and J by 9 bases, with 10 bases between. The CDR3 length is 11 residues. Per the germline V gene, CDR1 is SGHTS and CDR2 is YDEGEE. CDR3 residues: CASSPGWRYTF. The CDR3 nucleotides read TGTGCCAGCAGCCCTGGCTGGCGCTACACCTTC. Combining the CDR3 with reference TRBV5-8 and TRBJ1-2 gives the whole variable domain EAGVTQSPTHLIKTRGQQATLRCSPISGHTSVYWYQQALGLGLQFLLWYDEGEERNRGNFPPRFSGRQFPNYSSELNVNALELEDSALYLCASSPGWRYTFGSGTRLTVV.

The genes are TRBV10-3 and TRBJ2-7; 8 nucleotides agree with TRBD2. The CDR3 length is 14 residues. V gave up 10 bases and J gave up 6 bases; unmatched junction bases: 14. The V gene's germline CDR1 is ENHRY and CDR2 SYGVKD. CDR3 amino acids: CATRGGGFEGEQYF. CDR3 DNA: TGTGCCACCCGGGGGGGAGGATTTGAGGGCGAGCAGTACTTC.

The J gene is TRBJ2-7, the V gene TRBV28; a weak D match, TRBD1 (6 bases). The CDR3 covers 13 residues. V gave up 6 bases and J gave up 3 bases, with 12 bases separating them. Germline-derived CDR1 and CDR2 are MDHEN and SYDVKM. CDR3 amino acids: CASSRTVVYEQYF. DNA of the CDR3: TGTGCCAGCAGCCGGACAGTCGTCTACGAGCAGTACTTC. The full variable domain, rest sourced from reference TRBV28 and TRBJ2-7, is DVKVTQSSRYLVKRTGEKVFLECVQDMDHENMFWYRQDPGLGLRLIYFSYDVKMKEKGDIPEGYSVSREKKERFSLILESASTNQTSMYLCASSRTVVYEQYFGPGTRLTVT.

The chain is built from TRBV11-2 and TRBJ2-3; TRBD2 is a possible D gene (5 bases). The V and J ends lost 2 bases and 6 bases respectively, with 12 bases between them. Germline CDR1 reads SGHAT; CDR2 reads FQNNGV. This CDR3 spans 14 amino acids. CDR3 loop: CASSLMFGLDTQYF. CDR3 bases: TGTGCCAGCAGCTTAATGTTTGGACTGGATACGCAGTATTTT.

The chain uses TRBV11-2 and TRBJ2-1; unclear D gene. CDR1 SGHAT and CDR2 FQNNGV come from the germline V gene. This CDR3 spans 13 amino acids. Trimming pared 1 base from V and 7 bases from J, leaving 8 bases between. The CDR3 region is CASSLVTTNEQFF. CDR3 nucleotides: TGTGCCAGCAGCTTAGTAACTACGAATGAGCAGTTCTTC.

The rearrangement joins TRBV9 to TRBJ1-6; 7 bases align to TRBD1. The CDR3 is 15 amino acids. The germline V gene encodes CDR1 SGDLS and CDR2 YYNGEE. With 1 base clipped from V and 7 bases from J, the junction kept 5 bases outside the gene matches. CDR3 coding DNA: TGTGCCAGCAGCGTATTAGCAGGGGGAAATTCACCCCTCCACTTT. Protein sequence: CASSVLAGGNSPLHF.

The J gene is TRBJ1-6, the V gene TRBV27; TRBD1 is a possible D gene (5 bases). Germline CDR1 is MNHEY and CDR2 is SMNVEV (reference sequence). Trimming took 6 bases from V and 5 from J, leaving 20 bases between them. CDR3 length equals 17 residues. CDR3 DNA sequence: TGTGCCAGCAGCCTGACGGGAGGGGTCGGCAATAATTCACCCCTCCACTTT. This encodes CASSLTGGVGNNSPLHF.

This chain uses TRBV14 with TRBJ2-2; 9 bases align to TRBD1. There are 17 residues in the CDR3. The trim removed 3 bases at V and 4 bases at J, leaving 9 bases unmatched. Germline lookup yields CDR1 SGHDN and CDR2 FVKESK. CDR3 bases: TGTGCCAGCAGCCATGTTACCGGGACAGGGACCACCGGGGAGCTGTTTTTT. This translates into CASSHVTGTGTTGELFF.

The chain uses TRBV2 and TRBJ2-7; possibly TRBD2 for D (5 bases). Trimming removed 5 bases at V and 4 bases at J, with 12 bases between. The V gene's germline CDR1 is SNHLY and CDR2 FYNNEI. The CDR3 totals 13 residues. Here the CDR3 reads CASSTHEGYEQYF. Here the CDR3 DNA reads TGTGCCAGCAGTACTCATGAGGGATACGAGCAGTACTTC.

This rearrangement joins TRBV25-1 to TRBJ2-1, with 7 bases matching TRBD1. This CDR3 is 14 amino acids long. J lost 4 bases, V lost 10 bases, and 10 bases had no gene match. The germline CDR1 and CDR2 sequences are MGHDK and SYGVNS. The CDR3: CATKSGTVYNEQFF. Here the CDR3 DNA reads TGTGCCACAAAGTCCGGGACAGTTTACAATGAGCAGTTCTTC.

The chain uses TRBV4-2 and TRBJ2-2, with TRBD2 identical over 7 bases. The length of the CDR3 is 15 residues. From germline, CDR1 is LGHNA and CDR2 YNFKEQ. Trimming at V came to 1 base and at J to 4 bases, leaving 3 bases not matched to a gene. CDR3 DNA sequence: TGTGCCAGCAGCCAAGGAAGGGAGGGCACCGGGGAGCTGTTTTTT. It translates to CASSQGREGTGELFF.

The chain links TRBV6-2 or TRBV6-3 to TRBJ2-7; a possible D gene is TRBD1 (6 bases). From germline, CDR1 is MNHEY and CDR2 SVGEGT. V was trimmed by 5 bases and J by 4 bases, leaving 27 bases between them. CDR3 length equals 18 residues. CDR3 DNA: TGTGCCAGCAGTGTTCCCCCCAGGGGAACAGGCGCTACTTACGAGCAGTACTTC. Amino acids: CASSVPPRGTGATYEQYF.

The chain recombines TRBV11-2 with TRBJ1-6, with 7 bases fitting TRBD1. Germline trimming cut 6 bases from V and 5 bases from J; bases unmatched to any gene: 7. This CDR3 comprises 15 residues. The germline V gene encodes CDR1 SGHAT and CDR2 FQNNGV. The CDR3 DNA is TGTGCCAGCAGAAACCCGACAGGGAATAATTCACCCCTCCACTTT. Translation: CASRNPTGNNSPLHF.

As for this clone: This specimen includes other DNA sequences encoding the same CDR3. The rearrangement joins TRBV18 to TRBJ2-1; tentatively, D is TRBD2 (5 bases). The germline CDR1 and CDR2 sequences are KGHSH and LQKENI. V dropped 6 bases and J dropped 2 bases, with 11 bases sitting between them. The CDR3 is 14 amino acids. The CDR3 is CASSRTSTYNEQFF. The CDR3 DNA sequence: TGTGCCAGCTCGCGGACTTCCACCTACAATGAGCAGTTCTTC.

The gene calls are TRBV21-1 and TRBJ2-7; the DNA was not used to check the table's D call, TRBD2. TRBV21-1 is a pseudogene segment. The CDR3 loop spans 14 amino acids. The CDR3 region has the DNA TGTGCCAGCACCCGACTAGCGGACTCCTACGAGCAGTACTTC. Translating gives CASTRLADSYEQYF.

The V gene is TRBV6-2 or TRBV6-3, the J gene TRBJ2-7; possible D gene TRBD1, 6 bases. The CDR3 totals 17 residues. Germline assignment: CDR1 MNHEY and CDR2 SVGEGT. V gave up 5 bases and J gave up 0 bases, with 20 bases separating them. DNA for the CDR3: TGTGCCAGCAGTCGCCCAGGGGAGAGGGCCGTCTCCTACGAGCAGTACTTC. It specifies CASSRPGERAVSYEQYF.

This chain joins TRBV9 and TRBJ2-2; 11 bases agree with TRBD2. The V gene end was trimmed by 0 bases and the J gene end by 5 bases; junction bases not matched to a gene: 3. The CDR3 has 16 amino acids. Per germline, CDR1 SGDLS and CDR2 YYNGEE. CDR3 region: CASSVASGGYTGELFF. The CDR3 bases are TGTGCCAGCAGCGTAGCTAGCGGGGGGTATACCGGGGAGCTGTTTTTT.